The 2 T cell receptor beta chains reported below all come from one sample, sequenced in a study of blood T cell repertoires in COVID-19. Data came from immunoSEQ multiplex PCR; TCRdb stores just in-frame clones and leaves some out. Of 150,000 to 200,000 clones detected, around 80% appear once; the ten largest clones hold roughly 15%. The sequencing sample was made of peripheral blood. These receptors were taken from a woman aged 70-85 years with COVID-19, enrolled during active disease.

V gene TRBV3-1 (or the pseudogene TRBV3-2) combines with J gene TRBJ2-7; 7 positions agree with TRBD2. The V segment lost 4 bases and the J segment 4 bases; nucleotides outside the gene matches: 13. Germline V lookup: CDR1 LGHDT, CDR2 YNNKEL (reference sequence). The CDR3 is 16 residues long. The CDR3, as DNA: TGTGCCAGCAGCCTAAAACCGGGACTACTTCTTTACGAGCAGTACTTC. Its protein product is CASSLKPGLLLYEQYF.

The chain carries TRBV6-6 and TRBJ1-5; D call uncertain. The CDR3 is made up of 13 amino acids. Germline CDR1 and CDR2: MNHNY and SVGAGI (reference sequence). Trimming pared 4 bases from V and 2 bases from J, leaving 6 bases between. Written as DNA, the CDR3 is TGTGCCAGCAGTTTCCAGGGCAATCAGCCCCAGCATTTT. This sequence encodes CASSFQGNQPQHF.